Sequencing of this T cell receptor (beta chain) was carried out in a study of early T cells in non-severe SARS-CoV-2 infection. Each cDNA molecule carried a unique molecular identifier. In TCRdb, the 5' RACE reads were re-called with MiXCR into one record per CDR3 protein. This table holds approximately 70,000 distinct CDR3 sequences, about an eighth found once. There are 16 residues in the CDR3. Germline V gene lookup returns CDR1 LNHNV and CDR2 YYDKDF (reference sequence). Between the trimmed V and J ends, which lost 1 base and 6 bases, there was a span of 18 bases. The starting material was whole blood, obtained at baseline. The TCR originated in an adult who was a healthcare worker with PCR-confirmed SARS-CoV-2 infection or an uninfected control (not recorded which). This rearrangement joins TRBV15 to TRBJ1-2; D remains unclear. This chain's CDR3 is CATSRARTLGYDGYTF. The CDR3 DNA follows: TGTGCCACCAGCAGAGCCCGGACCCTGGGTTACGATGGCTACACCTTC.